This TCR beta chain was sequenced in a study of graft-versus-host responses after intestinal transplantation. About the study: Induction with anti-thymocyte globulin, then tacrolimus and steroids for around three years, was given to all recipients.

This clone was observed once. The antigen is not known. TCRdb's copy holds only in-frame clones and misses some; the assay was immunoSEQ multiplex PCR. Of about 54,000 clones in the sample, around 90% were seen once. CDR3 length: 15 amino acids. V was pared by 5 bases and J by 6 bases, with 11 bases of the junction left unmatched. CDR1 is MNHNS, CDR2 SASEGT, per germline. Broader study findings: With peak circulating GvH clone levels came an association with early post-transplant HvG declines. Recipient marrow showed GvH clones, some seen first in ileum or blood. Graft-versus-host to host-versus-graft clonal ratios in allografts were high in patients with graft-donor T cell macrochimerism.

The sequencing here drew on PBMCs, taken roughly 95 weeks after intestinal transplant. The gene calls are TRBV6-1 and TRBJ1-1; 8 bases match TRBD1. This receptor was taken from a human patient who received an intestinal transplant, so some T cells may come from the graft donor. DNA for the CDR3: TGTGCCAGCAGTCATCGGACAGGGTGGATGGCTGAAGCTTTCTTT. Translated, it gives CASSHRTGWMAEAFF.